This T cell receptor beta chain derives from a study of long-term antiretroviral therapy in people with HIV. Points from the study as a whole: An increase in diversity followed ART, yet levels stayed below transplant donor controls.

An immunoSEQ assay, version v3.0, was performed at survey level. Sequencing efforts were directed toward roughly 40,000-50,000 T-cell genomes per sample. Produced via immunoSEQ multiplex PCR; TCRdb's table is partial and in-frame only. The sample yields 40,000 or so clones, roughly four fifths seen once. CDR3 length: 11 residues. The germline V gene encodes CDR1 DFQATT and CDR2 SNEGSKA (reference sequence). The ends were cut back, 1 base at V and 4 bases at J, with 5 bases in the middle. In regard to this clone: The target antigen is unknown.

The TCR was taken from a man aged 18 to 29 with HIV. V gene TRBV20-1 combines with J gene TRBJ2-7; D call uncertain. The specimen comprised unsorted PBMCs, sampled 1 year after starting antiretroviral therapy. CDR3 amino acids: CSARGQYEQYF. CDR3 coding DNA: TGCAGTGCTAGAGGGCAGTACGAGCAGTACTTC.